This T cell receptor beta chain was recorded in a study of memory CD4+ T cells and cytomegalovirus serostatus. The V and J ends lost 3 bases and 5 bases respectively, with 12 bases between them. CDR3 length: 14 residues. Germline lookup yields CDR1 SNHLY and CDR2 FYNNEI. The protocol was immunoSEQ multiplex PCR, while the TCRdb copy is restricted to in-frame clones and leaves out a portion. The data contain around 84,000 clones, approximately 84% of them singletons. Single viable CD3+CD4+CD8-CD45RO+ cells were sorted as the memory CD4+ T cells. The sequenced sample was memory CD4+ T cells from blood. The chain recombines TRBV2 with TRBJ2-3, with D possibly called TRBD1 or TRBD2 (5 bases each). The origin of this receptor is an adult in good health and CMV-seronegative. The CDR3 region is CASSEGTRGDTQYF. CDR3 coding DNA: TGTGCCAGCAGTGAGGGGACGAGGGGAGATACGCAGTATTTT.